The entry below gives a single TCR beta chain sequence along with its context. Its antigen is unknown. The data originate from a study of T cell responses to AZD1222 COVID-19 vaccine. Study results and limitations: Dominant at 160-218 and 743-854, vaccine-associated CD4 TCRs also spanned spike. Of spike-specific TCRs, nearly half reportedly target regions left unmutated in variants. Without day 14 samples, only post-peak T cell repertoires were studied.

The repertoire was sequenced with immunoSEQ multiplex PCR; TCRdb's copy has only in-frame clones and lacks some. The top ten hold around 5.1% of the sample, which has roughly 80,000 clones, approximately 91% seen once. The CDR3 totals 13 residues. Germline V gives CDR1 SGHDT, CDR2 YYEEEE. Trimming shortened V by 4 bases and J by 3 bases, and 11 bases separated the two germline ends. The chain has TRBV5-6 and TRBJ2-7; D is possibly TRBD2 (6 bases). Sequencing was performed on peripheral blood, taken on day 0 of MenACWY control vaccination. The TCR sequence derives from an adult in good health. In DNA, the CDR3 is TGTGCCAGCAGCCCAGCGGAGGGCTACGAGCAGTACTTC. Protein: CASSPAEGYEQYF.